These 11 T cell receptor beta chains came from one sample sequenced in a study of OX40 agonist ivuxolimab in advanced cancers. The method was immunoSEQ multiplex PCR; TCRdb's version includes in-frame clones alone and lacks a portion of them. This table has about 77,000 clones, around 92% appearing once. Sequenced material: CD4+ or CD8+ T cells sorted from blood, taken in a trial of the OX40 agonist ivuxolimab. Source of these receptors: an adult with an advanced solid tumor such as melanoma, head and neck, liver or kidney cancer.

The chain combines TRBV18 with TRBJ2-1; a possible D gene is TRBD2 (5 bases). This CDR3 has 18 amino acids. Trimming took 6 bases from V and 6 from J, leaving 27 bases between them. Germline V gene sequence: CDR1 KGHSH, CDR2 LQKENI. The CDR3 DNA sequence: TGTGCCAGCTCTTCCCCGGGGAGCCGGGATGGGCCTATCAATGAGCAGTTCTTC. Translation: CASSSPGSRDGPINEQFF. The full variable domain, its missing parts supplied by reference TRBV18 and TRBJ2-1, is NAGVMQNPRHLVRRRGQEARLRCSPMKGHSHVYWYRQLPEEGLKFMVYLQKENIIDESGMPKERFSAEFPKEGPSILRIQQVVRGDSAAYFCASSSPGSRDGPINEQFFGPGTRLTVL.

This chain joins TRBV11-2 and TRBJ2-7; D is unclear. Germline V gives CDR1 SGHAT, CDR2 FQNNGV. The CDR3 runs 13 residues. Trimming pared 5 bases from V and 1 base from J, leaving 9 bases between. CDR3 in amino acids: CASSRLQSYEQYF. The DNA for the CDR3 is TGTGCCAGCAGCCGACTGCAGTCCTACGAGCAGTACTTC.

The CDR3 protein is CASSQVFRAEAFF. The CDR3 DNA is TGCGCCAGCAGCCAAGTCTTCAGGGCTGAAGCTTTCTTT. The V and J genes are TRBV4-1 and TRBJ1-1; tentative D call: TRBD1 (5 bases). Per the germline V gene, CDR1 is MGHRA and CDR2 is YSYEKL. The CDR3 loop spans 13 amino acids. V lost 1 base and J lost 6, with 9 bases in between.

The CDR3 loop reads CASSLYLQGQNYGYTF. As DNA, the CDR3 is TGTGCCAGCAGTTTGTACTTACAGGGGCAGAACTATGGCTACACCTTC. The V gene is TRBV28, the J gene TRBJ1-2, with 7 positions matching TRBD1. Germline V gene sequence: CDR1 MDHEN, CDR2 SYDVKM. Trimming took 3 bases from V and 2 from J; bases not matched to a gene: 9. This CDR3 contains 16 residues.

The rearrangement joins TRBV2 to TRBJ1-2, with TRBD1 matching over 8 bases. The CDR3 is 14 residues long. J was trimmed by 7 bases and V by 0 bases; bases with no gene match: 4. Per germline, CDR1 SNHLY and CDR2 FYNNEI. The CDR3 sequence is CASSEAGRGLGYTF. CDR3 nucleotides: TGTGCCAGCAGTGAAGCCGGCAGGGGGCTTGGCTACACCTTC.

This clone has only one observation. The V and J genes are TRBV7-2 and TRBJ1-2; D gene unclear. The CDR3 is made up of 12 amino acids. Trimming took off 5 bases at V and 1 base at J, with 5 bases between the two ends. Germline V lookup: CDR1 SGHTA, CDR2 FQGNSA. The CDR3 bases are TGTGCCAGCAGCCTTAATAACTATGGCTACACCTTC. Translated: CASSLNNYGYTF.

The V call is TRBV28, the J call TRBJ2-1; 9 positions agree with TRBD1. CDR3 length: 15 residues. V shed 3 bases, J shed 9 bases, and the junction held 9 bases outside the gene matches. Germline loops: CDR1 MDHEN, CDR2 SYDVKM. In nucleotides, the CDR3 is TGTGCCAGCAGTTTCCTGGGACAGGGTATCGGTGAGCAGTTCTTC. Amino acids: CASSFLGQGIGEQFF.

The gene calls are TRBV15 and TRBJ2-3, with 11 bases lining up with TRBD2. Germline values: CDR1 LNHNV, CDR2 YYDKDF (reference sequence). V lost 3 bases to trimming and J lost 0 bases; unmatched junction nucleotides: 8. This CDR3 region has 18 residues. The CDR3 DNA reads TGTGCCACCAGCAGCGGCCCTAGGACTAGCGGGAGCACAGATACGCAGTATTTT. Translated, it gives CATSSGPRTSGSTDTQYF.

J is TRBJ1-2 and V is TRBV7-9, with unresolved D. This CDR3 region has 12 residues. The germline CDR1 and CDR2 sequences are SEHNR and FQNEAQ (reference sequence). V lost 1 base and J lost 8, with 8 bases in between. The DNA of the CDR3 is TGTGCCAGCAGCTTAGAGGTGCGGGGCTACACCTTC. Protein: CASSLEVRGYTF.

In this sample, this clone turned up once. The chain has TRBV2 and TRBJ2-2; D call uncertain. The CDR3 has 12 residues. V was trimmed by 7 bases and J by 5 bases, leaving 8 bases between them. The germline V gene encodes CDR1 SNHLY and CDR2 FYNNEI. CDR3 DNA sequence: TGTGCCAGCAAACAGCGAACCGGGGAGCTGTTTTTT. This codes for CASKQRTGELFF.

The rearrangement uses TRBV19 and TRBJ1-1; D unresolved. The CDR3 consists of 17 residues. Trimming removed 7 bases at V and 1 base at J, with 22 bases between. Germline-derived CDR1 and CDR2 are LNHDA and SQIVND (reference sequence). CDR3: CASTRYSQILPNTEAFF. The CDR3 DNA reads TGTGCCAGTACCAGGTATTCCCAGATTCTACCGAACACTGAAGCTTTCTTT.